This TCR beta chain was documented in a study of metastatic and nonmetastatic thyroid tumors. Study findings and constraints: Benign nodules reportedly had significantly lower TCR beta diversity than malignant thyroid tumors in blood and tumor.

Ahead of thyroid surgery, no patient had received treatment of any kind. This CDR3 comprises 15 residues. V dropped 2 bases and J dropped 3 bases, with 13 bases sitting between them. Germline-derived CDR1 and CDR2 are MNHNS and SASEGT. Original methodology: Building a distant-metastasis classifier for papillary thyroid cancer drew on CDR3 differences across clinicopathological groups. With MiXCR, TCRdb called clones anew from the PCR reads. Clone size and V and J calls follow TCRdb, not the original study. The sample consists of under 45,000 clones, about 40% of them appearing once. A word on this clone: As yet, its antigen is unknown.

The sample was tumor tissue. The rearrangement uses TRBV6-1 and TRBJ2-5, with D possibly TRBD2 on 5 matching bases. This TCR was sampled from a female donor with papillary thyroid cancer or a benign thyroid nodule (not recorded which). Some clones in this sample may be carry-over from other donors' samples. CDR3 amino acids: CASSEMVVGEETQYF. CDR3 nucleotides: TGTGCCAGCAGTGAAATGGTTGTGGGAGAAGAGACCCAGTACTTC.